One T cell receptor beta chain is described in this entry. This entry comes from a study of blood T cell repertoires in COVID-19. The study counted Cohort 3 donors as recovered given two negative PCRs, clearance, or symptom resolution. The data were produced by immunoSEQ multiplex PCR, yet TCRdb's version contains in-frame clones alone and is incomplete. The table shows approximately 200,000 clones, with roughly 88% occurring only once. The CDR3 totals 15 residues. Germline V lookup: CDR1 MNHNS, CDR2 SASEGT. V gave up 2 bases and J gave up 4 bases; unmatched junction bases: 4. The receptor's source is a woman under 40 who had recovered from COVID-19. This sequence joins TRBV6-1 and TRBJ1-5, with 8 bases lining up with TRBD1. Sequencing was carried out using PBMCs or T cells enriched from blood (not recorded which). For the CDR3, the DNA is TGTGCCAGCAGTGAAACTAGACAGGGGAATCAGCCCCAGCATTTT. It translates to CASSETRQGNQPQHF.